One sample yielded the 12 T cell receptor beta chains listed below, sequenced in a study of control samples from healthy donors and cancer patients. Libraries were prepared by immunoSEQ multiplex PCR; TCRdb keeps only in-frame clonotypes and omits some of them. The sample holds 75,000 to 100,000 clones; roughly 78% are singletons and the top ten take roughly 2%. Material for sequencing was blood. The receptors here all came from a man in his 60s in good health.

This clone showed up just once. This chain uses TRBV2 with TRBJ2-3; D not certain. This CDR3 is 12 amino acids long. Trimming removed 4 bases from V and 6 bases from J, with 8 bases in between. Looked up from germline, CDR1 is SNHLY and CDR2 is FYNNEI. The CDR3 reads CASSVLGDTQYF. The CDR3, as DNA: TGTGCCAGCAGTGTTTTGGGGGATACGCAGTATTTT.

The chain recombines TRBV19 with TRBJ1-5; D may be TRBD1 (6 bases). The CDR3 is 13 residues long. The germline V gene encodes CDR1 LNHDA and CDR2 SQIVND (reference sequence). With 4 bases removed from V and 5 bases from J, the gap between germline ends came to 9 bases. CDR3 sequence (DNA): TGTGCCAGTAGTAGGGACACTTATCAGCCCCAGCATTTT. This codes for CASSRDTYQPQHF.

The V call is TRBV28, the J call TRBJ2-5, with 8 bases lining up with TRBD1. Germline V CDR1 and CDR2: MDHEN, SYDVKM. The CDR3 has 17 residues. The trim removed 5 bases at V and 4 bases at J, leaving 15 bases unmatched. CDR3 protein: CASSARSWTGFRETQYF. The DNA for the CDR3 is TGTGCCAGCAGTGCCCGGAGCTGGACAGGGTTCCGAGAGACCCAGTACTTC.

The V gene is TRBV5-6, the J gene TRBJ2-5, with D possibly TRBD2 on 5 matching bases. CDR3 length: 14 residues. V was cut by 3 bases and J by 5 bases, with 14 bases left in between. Germline values: CDR1 SGHDT, CDR2 YYEEEE. Here the CDR3 reads CASSSLRTGETQYF. DNA of the CDR3: TGTGCCAGCAGCTCTCTCCGGACGGGGGAGACCCAGTACTTC.

The rearrangement uses TRBV27 and TRBJ2-7; 8 bases agree with TRBD2. V lost 6 bases, J lost 0 bases, and 4 bases stayed unmatched. CDR1 is MNHEY, CDR2 SMNVEV, per germline (reference sequence). The CDR3 consists of 14 residues. CDR3 sequence: CASRVAGFSYEQYF. The CDR3, as DNA: TGTGCCAGCAGAGTAGCGGGGTTCTCCTACGAGCAGTACTTC.

This clone showed up just once. The chain employs TRBV28 and TRBJ1-2; 7 bases are shared with TRBD1. Germline CDR1 MDHEN, CDR2 SYDVKM. J lost 6 bases, V lost 6 bases, and 10 bases had no gene match. CDR3 size: 14 residues. The CDR3 bases are TGTGCCAGCAGGCCGTTCAACAGGGGAGATGGCTACACCTTC. The encoded protein is CASRPFNRGDGYTF.

The chain links TRBV28 to TRBJ2-3; perhaps TRBD1 as D (5 bases). The germline CDR1 and CDR2 sequences are MDHEN and SYDVKM. The CDR3 consists of 15 residues. V dropped 6 bases and J dropped 0 bases, with 13 bases sitting between them. The CDR3 here is CASRPQGLSTDTQYF. In nucleotides, the CDR3 is TGTGCCAGCAGACCGCAGGGATTAAGCACAGATACGCAGTATTTT. The variable domain in full, with the rest retrieved from reference TRBV28 and TRBJ2-3, is DVKVTQSSRYLVKRTGEKVFLECVQDMDHENMFWYRQDPGLGLRLIYFSYDVKMKEKGDIPEGYSVSREKKERFSLILESASTNQTSMYLCASRPQGLSTDTQYFGPGTRLTVL.

This chain joins TRBV3-1 (or the pseudogene TRBV3-2) and TRBJ2-7, with TRBD2 identical over 7 bases. Germline trimming cut 2 bases from V and 2 bases from J; bases unmatched to any gene: 6. This CDR3 comprises 15 residues. Per the germline V gene, CDR1 is LGHDT and CDR2 is YNNKEL (reference sequence). The CDR3 DNA is TGTGCCAGCAGCCAAATAACTAGCGAAGCCTACGAGCAGTACTTC. As protein: CASSQITSEAYEQYF.

V and J are TRBV5-4 and TRBJ1-4, with 9 bases identical to TRBD1. Germline V gene data show CDR1 as SGHNT and CDR2 as YYREEE (reference sequence). V shed 4 bases and J 8 bases; nucleotides not matched to a gene: 6. The CDR3 has 14 amino acids. Here the CDR3 DNA reads TGTGCCAGCAGCAGGGACAGGGTGGAAGAAAAACTGTTTTTT. This gives the protein CASSRDRVEEKLFF.

The chain is built from TRBV13 and TRBJ2-7; D is ambiguous. The V and J ends lost 0 bases and 3 bases respectively, with 6 bases between them. The germline CDR1 and CDR2 sequences are PRHDT and FYEKMQ (reference sequence). The CDR3 extends over 13 amino acids. This CDR3 reads CASSLGRRYEQYF. The DNA for the CDR3 is TGTGCCAGCAGCTTAGGCAGGCGCTACGAGCAGTACTTC.

V and J are TRBV24-1 and TRBJ2-7; 8 bases are shared with TRBD1. With V trimmed by 4 bases and J by 3 bases, 16 bases remained unmatched. Germline-derived CDR1 and CDR2 are KGHDR and SFDVKD. CDR3 length: 18 amino acids. CDR3 amino acids: CATSDPEITGTGDYEQYF. DNA for the CDR3: TGTGCCACCAGTGACCCTGAAATAACCGGGACAGGAGACTACGAGCAGTACTTC.

The chain has TRBV27 and TRBJ2-3; the D gene could be TRBD1 or TRBD2 (5 bases each). The V gene's germline CDR1 is MNHEY and CDR2 SMNVEV (reference sequence). The CDR3 spans 15 residues. With 1 base removed from V and 5 bases from J, the gap between germline ends came to 13 bases. CDR3 residues: CASSLLGVAGDTQYF. The CDR3, as DNA: TGTGCCAGCAGTTTATTGGGGGTCGCCGGAGATACGCAGTATTTT.